The sequence of this T cell receptor (beta chain) was determined in a study of T cell responses to AZD1222 COVID-19 vaccine. Study-level results: CD4 TCRs covered the whole spike, strongest at regions 160-218 and 743-854. The study sampled repertoires only after the peak T cell response.

Second-dose intervals near 4 or 12 weeks were combined. The assay was immunoSEQ multiplex PCR, and TCRdb's table has in-frame clones only and misses some. This repertoire shows 180,000 or so clones, more than 85% found once; its top ten account for around 1.6%. About this clone itself: The antigen is undetermined.

The material was peripheral blood, obtained 28 days after the second AZD1222 dose. The receptor comes from an adult who received the AZD1222 COVID-19 vaccine.

CDR3 in amino acids: CASSLDRGRRGEWNEQYF. The DNA for the CDR3 is TGTGCCAGCAGCTTGGACAGGGGCAGGCGGGGGGAGTGGAACGAGCAGTACTTC. The genes are TRBV5-4 and TRBJ2-7; a weak D match, TRBD2 (8 bases). Germline V lookup: CDR1 SGHNT, CDR2 YYREEE (reference sequence). The CDR3 loop spans 18 amino acids. The ends were cut back, 0 bases at V and 5 bases at J, with 24 bases in the middle.